The 25 T cell receptor beta chains below come from one sample, sequenced in a study of blood T cells in healthy people across ages. Sample-barcoded 5' priming and a J-beta primer mix drove a second PCR of roughly 6 to 12 cycles. MiXCR, run by TCRdb on the 5' RACE reads, gives a single entry per CDR3 protein. The sample has about 1,000,000 distinct CDR3 sequences; under 45% are singletons. The specimen was blood. All receptors derive from an older woman in good health.

The rearrangement joins TRBV18 to TRBJ2-7; a possible D gene is TRBD2 (5 bases). Looked up from germline, CDR1 is KGHSH and CDR2 is LQKENI. With 5 bases removed from V and 3 bases from J, the gap between germline ends came to 17 bases. This CDR3 region has 15 residues. CDR3 sequence (DNA): TGTGCCAGCTCAATAGCAGCGGACCCCAACTACGAGCAGTACTTC. Encoded protein: CASSIAADPNYEQYF.

The chain couples TRBV6-5 to TRBJ2-5, with 8 bases lining up with TRBD1. CDR3 size: 16 residues. Looked up from germline, CDR1 is MNHEY and CDR2 is SVGAGI. V lost 2 bases, J lost 5 bases, and 10 bases stayed unmatched. CDR3 sequence reads: CASSYAPSDRGETQYF. The CDR3 region has the DNA TGTGCCAGCAGTTACGCACCCTCAGACAGGGGCGAGACCCAGTACTTC.

This clonotype appeared a few times. The V call is TRBV10-3, the J call TRBJ2-1; TRBD2 matches 12 bases. This CDR3 comprises 13 residues. V shed 10 bases, J shed 15 bases, and the junction held 13 bases outside the gene matches. Per the germline V gene, CDR1 is ENHRY and CDR2 is SYGVKD. In nucleotides, the CDR3 is TGTGCCACCAGGGAGGCTAGCGGGAGGGGAACGTTCTTC. Translation gives CATREASGRGTFF.

The genes are TRBV10-3 and TRBJ2-3, with 12 bases lining up with TRBD2. Germline V lookup: CDR1 ENHRY, CDR2 SYGVKD. V lost 6 bases, J lost 6 bases, and 7 bases stayed unmatched. This CDR3 comprises 15 residues. CDR3 loop: CAIRASGRAQDTQYF. CDR3 nucleotide sequence: TGTGCCATCAGGGCTAGCGGGAGGGCGCAGGATACGCAGTATTTT.

V and J are TRBV27 and TRBJ2-1, with 7 bases matching TRBD2. The V and J ends lost 5 bases and 3 bases, in that order; junction bases with no gene match: 4. Germline V gene sequence: CDR1 MNHEY, CDR2 SMNVEV (reference sequence). This CDR3 contains 14 residues. CDR3 sequence: CASSGDYDYNEQFF. The CDR3 nucleotides read TGTGCCAGCAGTGGGGACTACGACTACAATGAGCAGTTCTTC.

The gene calls are TRBV7-3 and TRBJ2-7, with D perhaps TRBD2 (6 bases). This CDR3 has 15 amino acids. CDR1 is SGHTA and CDR2 is FQGTGA in the germline V gene. The V end lost 5 bases, the J end lost 0 bases, and 14 bases lay between the germline ends. CDR3 bases: TGTGCCAGCAGCCCGGCGGGCGGGATCTCCTACGAGCAGTACTTC. Translation gives CASSPAGGISYEQYF.

The sample holds one count of this clonotype. V and J are TRBV7-9 and TRBJ1-6; D is uncertain. This CDR3 is 15 amino acids long. Trimming shortened V by 5 bases and J by 5 bases, and 13 bases separated the two germline ends. The germline V gene has CDR1 SEHNR and CDR2 FQNEAQ (reference sequence). CDR3: CASSPRQSNNSPLHF. The CDR3 DNA follows: TGTGCCAGCAGCCCGCGTCAGTCCAATAATTCACCCCTCCACTTT.

CDR3 DNA sequence: TGTGCCAGCAGCGTGGACAACTCGGGACTTGAGCAGTACTTC. It is translated as CASSVDNSGLEQYF. The chain combines TRBV9 with TRBJ2-4; the D gene is possibly TRBD2 (6 bases). This CDR3 region has 14 residues. Germline assignment: CDR1 SGDLS and CDR2 YYNGEE. The V and J ends lost 2 bases and 13 bases respectively, with 19 bases between them.

The V call is TRBV27, the J call TRBJ1-5, with a tentative D call TRBD1 (5 bases). There are 17 residues in the CDR3. The V end lost 3 bases, the J end lost 6 bases, and 21 bases lay between the germline ends. From germline, CDR1 is MNHEY and CDR2 SMNVEV (reference sequence). CDR3 amino acids: CASSFRSGPGISQPQHF. The CDR3 nucleotides are TGTGCCAGCAGTTTTCGATCAGGGCCCGGGATTAGTCAGCCCCAGCATTTT.

The chain is built from TRBV3-1 and TRBJ2-7; a possible D gene is TRBD1 (6 bases). CDR1 and CDR2 from the germline V gene are LGHDT and YNNKEL (reference sequence). CDR3 length: 15 amino acids. Trimming cost V 4 bases and J 6 bases, with 19 bases left between them. The CDR3 loop is CASSLGTFTRSEQYF. CDR3 sequence (DNA): TGTGCCAGCAGCCTCGGGACATTTACTAGATCCGAGCAGTACTTC.

The table lists this clonotype with a count of one. The rearrangement joins TRBV7-8 to TRBJ2-3; 11 positions match TRBD2. The CDR3 extends over 16 amino acids. From germline, CDR1 is SGHVS and CDR2 FQNEAQ. V was pared by 5 bases and J by 4 bases, with 8 bases of the junction left unmatched. This chain's CDR3 is CASSRDIAGGADTQYF. The CDR3 DNA sequence: TGTGCCAGCAGCCGAGATATAGCGGGAGGGGCAGATACGCAGTATTTT.

This clonotype was observed a few times. The chain recombines TRBV27 with TRBJ2-5, with D possibly called TRBD1 or TRBD2 (5 bases each). The CDR3 is made up of 17 amino acids. Trimming removed 5 bases from V and 4 bases from J, with 23 bases in between. Germline V gene lookup returns CDR1 MNHEY and CDR2 SMNVEV (reference sequence). CDR3 region: CASSPLFGDANSETQYF. DNA of the CDR3: TGTGCCAGCAGTCCGCTATTCGGGGACGCCAATTCAGAGACCCAGTACTTC.

Many counts were recorded for this clonotype. The V and J genes are TRBV20-1 and TRBJ2-7; D is unclear. The CDR3 runs to 12 residues. The V and J ends lost 6 bases and 3 bases respectively, with 12 bases between them. Per the germline V gene, CDR1 is DFQATT and CDR2 is SNEGSKA (reference sequence). CDR3 protein: CSATTHGYEQYF. The CDR3 DNA is TGCAGTGCGACGACACATGGCTACGAGCAGTACTTC.

This clonotype was seen a handful of times. The rearrangement joins TRBV12-3 or TRBV12-4 to TRBJ2-1, with a possible D match to TRBD2 (5 bases). This CDR3 comprises 16 residues. Trimming left V 4 bases short and J 2 bases short, with 15 bases between. CDR3 sequence: CASSSTIATPYNEQFF. CDR3 bases: TGTGCCAGCAGTTCAACTATAGCGACCCCCTACAATGAGCAGTTCTTC.

The rearrangement links TRBV20-1 to TRBJ2-1, with 7 bases aligning to TRBD1. CDR1 and CDR2 (germline): DFQATT, SNEGSKA (reference sequence). V shed 2 bases and J 7 bases; nucleotides not matched to a gene: 8. The CDR3 runs 14 residues. The CDR3 DNA reads as TGCAGTGCTAGAACTAGGGGGCTAAGGAATGAGCAGTTCTTC. It translates to CSARTRGLRNEQFF.

The rearrangement uses TRBV10-3 and TRBJ2-1; TRBD1 or TRBD2 may be the D gene (5 bases each). CDR1 is ENHRY and CDR2 is SYGVKD in the germline V gene. The germline V and J ends were trimmed by 7 bases and 1 base, with 14 bases remaining between them. The CDR3 has 15 residues. CDR3 residues: CAITPGPGSYNEQFF. CDR3 DNA: TGTGCCATCACCCCGGGGCCGGGATCCTACAATGAGCAGTTCTTC.

The chain uses TRBV25-1 and TRBJ1-2; D is unclear. Germline assignment: CDR1 MGHDK and CDR2 SYGVNS. The CDR3 totals 11 residues. V lost 8 bases and J 4 bases, leaving 8 bases between the germline ends. CDR3: CASGRVYGYTF. In DNA, the CDR3 is TGTGCCAGCGGACGGGTCTATGGCTACACCTTC.

The V and J genes are TRBV18 and TRBJ2-7, with a weak D call TRBD2 (6 bases). Trimming took 0 bases from V and 0 from J, leaving 12 bases between them. Per the germline V gene, CDR1 is KGHSH and CDR2 is LQKENI. The CDR3 totals 16 residues. The CDR3 region is CASSPPGGGLSYEQYF. The CDR3 bases are TGTGCCAGCTCACCACCCGGGGGAGGCCTCTCCTACGAGCAGTACTTC.

This chain connects TRBV5-1 to TRBJ2-7; TRBD1 matches 7 bases. V lost 1 base to trimming and J lost 4 bases; unmatched junction nucleotides: 8. Germline V lookup: CDR1 SGHRS, CDR2 YFSETQ. The CDR3 spans 15 residues. The CDR3: CASSLKQGRRYEQYF. CDR3 nucleotide sequence: TGCGCCAGCAGCTTGAAACAGGGGCGACGTTACGAGCAGTACTTC.

This clonotype was counted only a few times. The CDR3 spells CASSAHRGHEQYF. CDR3 sequence (DNA): TGTGCCAGCAGCGCTCACAGGGGACACGAGCAGTACTTC. This chain connects TRBV9 to TRBJ2-7; TRBD1 agrees at 7 bases. The CDR3 runs to 13 residues. Germline CDR1 reads SGDLS; CDR2 reads YYNGEE. V lost 3 bases, J lost 5 bases, and 5 bases stayed unmatched. The variable domain in full, completed from reference TRBV9 and TRBJ2-7, reads DSGVTQTPKHLITATGQRVTLRCSPRSGDLSVYWYQQSLDQGLQFLIQYYNGEERAKGNILERFSAQQFPDLHSELNLSSLELGDSALYFCASSAHRGHEQYFGPGTRLTVT.

For this clonotype: It may be a read error: a sequence one base away is much more abundant. The V gene is TRBV11-2, the J gene TRBJ2-5, with D possibly matching TRBD2 (6 bases). The CDR3 has 18 residues. Trimming removed 4 bases at V and 3 bases at J, with 24 bases between. Germline V lookup: CDR1 SGHAT, CDR2 FQNNGV. CDR3 DNA: TGTGCCAGCAGCTACGACACCCACCGGGACGGGGGTAAAGAGACCCAGTACTTC. It codes for CASSYDTHRDGGKETQYF.

The rearrangement joins TRBV11-2 to TRBJ2-5; possibly TRBD2 for D (5 bases). The CDR3 totals 14 residues. Trimming took off 4 bases at V and 4 bases at J, with 13 bases between the two ends. In germline, CDR1 is SGHAT, CDR2 FQNNGV. The CDR3 spells CASSSELVIETQYF. The DNA for the CDR3 is TGTGCCAGCAGCTCGGAACTAGTCATAGAGACCCAGTACTTC.

This clonotype has more than one count but fewer than ten. The CDR3 spells CATSQGTNEKLFF. The CDR3 DNA reads TGTGCCACCAGTCAGGGAACTAATGAAAAACTGTTTTTT. The chain joins TRBV15 to TRBJ1-4; perhaps TRBD1 as D (5 bases). V lost 6 bases and J lost 1, with 6 bases in between. Germline V CDR1 and CDR2: LNHNV, YYDKDF (reference sequence). This CDR3 region has 13 residues.

The chain carries TRBV30 and TRBJ1-5; possible D gene TRBD1, 5 bases. CDR1 and CDR2 from the germline V gene are GTSNPN and SVGIG (reference sequence). Trimming pared 4 bases from V and 5 bases from J, leaving 15 bases between. The CDR3 is 14 amino acids. This CDR3 is CAWTGAGFDQPQHF. CDR3 DNA: TGTGCCTGGACGGGTGCAGGGTTCGATCAGCCCCAGCATTTT.

Comment on this clonotype: Sequence at one end of the junction differs from germline and may be a read error. V is TRBV9 and J is TRBJ2-1; 12 positions agree with TRBD2. Germline V CDR1 and CDR2: SGDLS, YYNGEE. The CDR3 totals 19 residues. The CDR3 protein is CVSSVDETSGSSSYNEQFF. CDR3 bases: TGTGTCAGCAGCGTAGATGAGACTAGCGGGAGTAGCTCCTACAATGAGCAGTTCTTC.